This TCR beta chain appears in the sequencing data of a study of blood T cell repertoires in COVID-19. Study-level information: The cDNA or gDNA used as material had been derived from T cells, B-cell-depleted T cells, or PBMCs.

The CDR3 loop spans 12 amino acids. Deletions cut 3 bases from V and 7 bases from J, with 7 bases between. Germline V gene data show CDR1 as SGHVS and CDR2 as FQNEAQ. Per the study methods: The authors estimated nucleated cell counts from reference gene primer amplification. TCRdb's copy holds only in-frame clones and misses some; the assay was immunoSEQ multiplex PCR. D and trimming come from the DNA, and the V and J calls and clone size come from that table. The data show about 150,000 clones, under 85% seen once. The gene calls are TRBV7-8 and TRBJ1-5; D remains unclear. The TCR sequence derives from a man older than 75 with COVID-19, enrolled during active disease. The sequenced sample consisted of peripheral blood. CDR3 loop: CASSLGGQPQHF. In nucleotides, the CDR3 is TGTGCCAGCAGCTTGGGAGGACAGCCCCAGCATTTT. The variable domain in full, completed from reference TRBV7-8 and TRBJ1-5, reads GAGVSQSPRYKVAKRGQDVALRCDPISGHVSLFWYQQALGQGPEFLTYFQNEAQLDKSGLPSDRFFAERPEGSVSTLKIQRTQQEDSAVYLCASSLGGQPQHFGDGTRLSIL.